This TCR beta chain is drawn from a study of T cells expressing NK-cell markers. Study information: HCMV serostatus: seven of eight sequenced donors positive, one negative.

From its re-call of the 5' RACE reads, TCRdb lists each CDR3 protein once, without DNA. This repertoire includes about 120,000 distinct CDR3 sequences. This CDR3 region has 15 residues. Per the germline V gene, CDR1 is MNHEY and CDR2 is SMNVEV (reference sequence). J is TRBJ2-3 and V is TRBV27; TCRdb's D call, TRBD2, is unchecked because there is no DNA. The receptor comes from a woman aged 18 to 69 in good health. Sample: blood T cells: a sorted CD56 or NKG2C T cell subset, CD4+ or CD8+ T cells, or bulk PBMC T cells (not recorded which). CDR3 sequence: CASSLSAGLTDTQYF.